This T cell receptor beta chain was captured by sequencing in a study of T cell repertoires in cytomegalovirus infection. Study outcomes and limitations: Cumulative frequency (of public TCR beta family members) identified carriers of CMV plus the relevant HLA. Dominant in the ex vivo response were TCR beta clonotypes restricted by HLA-C and specific for CMV.

TCRdb re-called the reads with MiXCR, one entry per CDR3 protein. The sample has 200,000 to 300,000 distinct CDR3 sequences, approximately 8.3% seen once. The sample holds many counts of this clonotype. Antigen specificity is unknown. Germline-derived CDR1 and CDR2 are SGHTA and FQGNSA. The CDR3 contains 14 residues. The V end was cut by 3 bases, the J end by 5 bases, with 13 bases between. The TCR sequence derives from a human donor in good health (CMV status not recorded). Some clones in this sample may be carry-over from other donors' samples. This chain connects TRBV7-2 to TRBJ1-2; D might be TRBD1 (5 bases). The sequenced material came from PBMCs. CDR3: CASSFQGELYGYTF. CDR3 bases: TGTGCCAGCAGCTTCCAGGGTGAGCTGTATGGCTACACCTTC.